This T cell receptor beta chain is from a study of human T cells and chemical hapten exposure (dated by TCRdb to the early 2020s). Looking at the study overall: For sensitization, 2% DPC in acetone was applied to a roughly 2 cm by roughly 2 cm area of upper inner arm skin. Patient blood was sampled pre-sensitization (week 0) and at 2, 6 and about 24 weeks after DPC sensitization. Throughout the study period of 20 to 30 weeks, patients also received therapeutic DPC doses to the scalp every week. The libraries were sequenced as a pool, and the TCR yield per sample differed mostly because of small variations in library volumes within the pool. Most of the patients in the cohort were female, and the cohort covered alopecia areata with under or over 50% scalp involvement, alopecia totalis and alopecia universalis. Patch tests used Finn chambers with 0.01% DPC on the upper back, scored after 6 days by International Contact Dermatitis Research Group standards. This study followed changes in the peripheral blood TCR repertoire in vivo during primary and secondary sensitization of alopecia patients to the hapten diphenylcyclopropenone (DPC). For TCR sequencing, blood came from about 29 alopecia patients at anywhere from one to four time points (pre-sensitization, 2, 6 and 24 weeks).

This clonotype came up a few times. Its target antigen remains unknown. No per-base quality is available; no much larger clone lies one base away. Results and caveats for the whole study, not just this receptor: Expanded TCRs formed significantly more large CDR3 similarity clusters than pre-sensitization or healthy control sets, consistent with antigen-driven responses. Alopecia, a presumed autoimmune disease, was present in all patients, so the immune response of the patients might differ from that of healthy individuals. The number of PT1 expanded TCRs positively correlated with patch test score, significant at thresholds 8, 16 and 32 but not 4. Repeated subsampling changed both the strength of the expansion versus patch-test correlation and the threshold at which that correlation became significant. DPC sensitization did not change the number of TCRs with a frequency above 1 in 1000, and there was no evidence of changes in global repertoire structure.

Libraries were made using RACE. Sequencing was performed on a NextSeq 500. During library preparation, unique molecular identifiers were attached to individual cDNA molecules so that TCRs could be counted in a quantitative, reproducible way. Each blood RNA sample was used to sequence both TCR alpha and TCR beta chains. The original methods were these. Samples had a median of about 90,000 TCRs, with a range from about 23,224 to 750,000. The Decombinator software suite was used to annotate the V, J and CDR3 of the TCR reads. For PS versus PT1 abundance plots, all samples were subsampled to the same number of TCRs (28,000). TCRs were defined as expanded if absent before sensitization and observed at least eight times at the 2-week time point. TCRdb handled the public reads itself, with Q25 trimming in fastp and clone calling in MiXCR, and kept productive beta chains. Rows merge per CDR3 protein into single entries with the most common DNA and genes. These V and J calls originate from TCRdb's pipeline instead of the authors' own analysis. The sample profile shows about 60,000 distinct CDR3 sequences; 7.5% to 10% of them were found once. The ten largest clones represent less than 15% of the sample.

V loses 8 bases at its end and J loses 4 bases; junction bases beyond the gene matches: 8. Taken from the germline V gene, the CDR1 and CDR2 loops are MNHEY and SVGAGI. Including the terminal cysteine and phenylalanine, the CDR3 comprises 15 residues. Only CDR3 DNA remains: 45 bases, in frame from the first base. This sample's time point label indicates: patch test 1, 2 weeks after DPC sensitization. Sample treatment or condition, as interpreted from the label and publication: therapeutic diphenylcyclopropenone sensitization with weekly scalp DPC. Blood at each patch-test visit was drawn before the patch test was applied. Eligible patients were aged 18 to 70, diagnosed with alopecia, deemed suitable for DPC therapy, and excluded if pregnant. Total RNA was extracted from unfractionated whole blood collected in Tempus Blood RNA tubes.

This sequence originates from a woman between 40 and 50 years old with alopecia areata. Some clones in this sample may be carry-over from other donors' samples. The V and J segments used are TRBV6-5 and TRBJ1-5; the junction holds 10 bases that match TRBD1. The material sequenced was whole blood, taken in connection with sensitization to the hapten diphenylcyclopropenone (DPC). The nucleotide sequence is given as TGTGCCAGCGGGCTCCCGGGACAGGGGAATCAGCCCCAGCATTTT. Its amino acids are CASGLPGQGNQPQHF.